Listed here are 27 T cell receptor beta chains from one sample, sequenced in a study of T cell responses to AZD1222 COVID-19 vaccine. The protocol was immunoSEQ multiplex PCR, while the TCRdb copy is restricted to in-frame clones and leaves out a portion. This table has roughly 120,000 clones, 70% to 90% appearing once. Source: peripheral blood, taken 28 days after the second AZD1222 dose. Source of these receptors: an adult who received the AZD1222 COVID-19 vaccine.

The J gene is TRBJ2-1, the V gene TRBV19, with 8 bases that match TRBD2. The CDR3 has 13 residues. The V gene end was trimmed by 5 bases and the J gene end by 9 bases; junction bases not matched to a gene: 6. The germline gives CDR1 LNHDA, CDR2 SQIVND (reference sequence). This CDR3 reads CASSLGLEAEQFF. In DNA, the CDR3 is TGTGCCAGTAGTCTGGGACTAGAGGCTGAGCAGTTCTTC.

V is TRBV2 and J is TRBJ1-4; 9 bases agree with TRBD1. Germline CDR1 SNHLY, CDR2 FYNNEI. Trimming took 7 bases from V and 11 from J; bases not matched to a gene: 8. This CDR3 is built from 13 residues. The CDR3 nucleotides read TGTGCCAGCATAGGGACAGGGTCTCTGAAACTGTTTTTT. Protein sequence: CASIGTGSLKLFF.

This clone was observed a single time. This chain connects TRBV10-1 to TRBJ2-7; 10 bases agree with TRBD2. The CDR3 is 16 amino acids. J lost 5 bases, V lost 2 bases, and 9 bases had no gene match. The V gene's germline CDR1 is WNHNN and CDR2 SYGVQD (reference sequence). The CDR3 here is CASSEQVAGGRHEQYF. The CDR3 bases are TGCGCCAGCAGTGAGCAGGTAGCGGGAGGTAGGCACGAGCAGTACTTC.

The chain couples TRBV30 to TRBJ2-1, with a possible D match to TRBD1 (6 bases). With 8 bases removed from V and 0 bases from J, the gap between germline ends came to 14 bases. Germline V gene lookup returns CDR1 GTSNPN and CDR2 SVGIG (reference sequence). The CDR3 has 14 amino acids. The CDR3 nucleotides are TGTGCCCACACCGCCAGGGGCTCCTACAATGAGCAGTTCTTC. Translation gives CAHTARGSYNEQFF.

J is TRBJ2-7 and V is TRBV7-2; 9 bases are shared with TRBD2. The CDR3 is made up of 17 amino acids. CDR1 is SGHTA and CDR2 is FQGNSA in the germline V gene. Germline trimming cut 1 base from V and 3 bases from J; bases unmatched to any gene: 10. The CDR3 nucleotides read TGTGCCAGCAGCTTAGGAGGCGGGGGGGCCCTCCACTACGAGCAGTACTTC. As protein: CASSLGGGGALHYEQYF.

This chain uses TRBV6-5 with TRBJ2-3, with D unresolved. V was clipped by 9 bases and J by 2 bases, with 18 bases between them. There are 15 residues in the CDR3. CDR1 and CDR2 from the germline V gene are MNHEY and SVGAGI. CDR3 region: CASTDTRRNTDTQYF. CDR3 sequence (DNA): TGTGCCAGTACCGACACACGAAGGAACACAGATACGCAGTATTTT.

The J gene is TRBJ1-6, the V gene TRBV9, with D perhaps matching TRBD1 (5 bases). From germline, CDR1 is SGDLS and CDR2 YYNGEE. The CDR3 spans 19 residues. Trimming removed 4 bases from V and 0 bases from J, with 20 bases in between. CDR3 sequence reads: CASSRDPGTPSSYNSPLHF. The CDR3 DNA follows: TGTGCCAGCAGCCGGGACCCAGGGACCCCAAGCTCCTATAATTCACCCCTCCACTTT.

This chain links TRBV7-9 with TRBJ1-6; D is perhaps TRBD1 (5 bases). The CDR3 totals 14 residues. Germline V gene data show CDR1 as SEHNR and CDR2 as FQNEAQ (reference sequence). Trimming left V 2 bases short and J 10 bases short, with 12 bases between. The CDR3 is CASSLQGLGSPLHF. The CDR3 nucleotides read TGTGCCAGCAGCTTACAGGGTTTGGGGTCACCCCTCCACTTT.

This chain links TRBV27 with TRBJ1-4; D is unresolved. V gave up 8 bases and J gave up 5 bases, with 12 bases separating them. The CDR3 has 13 amino acids. Per the germline V gene, CDR1 is MNHEY and CDR2 is SMNVEV (reference sequence). CDR3 coding DNA: TGTGCCAGCGGCCGCCGCCTCAATGAAAAACTGTTTTTT. The encoded protein is CASGRRLNEKLFF. Combining the CDR3 with reference TRBV27 and TRBJ1-4 gives the whole variable domain EAQVTQNPRYLITVTGKKLTVTCSQNMNHEYMSWYRQDPGLGLRQIYYSMNVEVTDKGDVPEGYKVSRKEKRNFPLILESPSPNQTSLYFCASGRRLNEKLFFGSGTQLSVL.

This sequence joins TRBV27 and TRBJ1-1; D uncertain. The CDR3 runs 13 residues. Germline V gene sequence: CDR1 MNHEY, CDR2 SMNVEV (reference sequence). V gave up 6 bases and J gave up 1 base, with 9 bases separating them. CDR3 bases: TGTGCCAGCAGCCAGCTGGGGAACACTGAAGCTTTCTTT. This sequence encodes CASSQLGNTEAFF.

The chain links TRBV5-6 to TRBJ2-3; perhaps TRBD2 as D (5 bases). Looked up from germline, CDR1 is SGHDT and CDR2 is YYEEEE. V was cut by 1 base and J by 2 bases, with 11 bases left in between. The CDR3 contains 15 residues. In DNA form, the CDR3 reads TGTGCCAGCAGCTTGTTGTCTCGGGACACAGATACGCAGTATTTT. It encodes CASSLLSRDTDTQYF.

A single count supports this clone. Other DNA variants within this sample encode the same CDR3. CDR3 sequence: CASRTGVNQPQHF. CDR3 in DNA: TGTGCCAGCAGAACGGGAGTGAATCAGCCCCAGCATTTT. V and J are TRBV28 and TRBJ1-5; unclear D gene. V lost 6 bases to trimming and J lost 4 bases, with 10 bases between them. Germline CDR1 reads MDHEN; CDR2 reads SYDVKM. The CDR3 loop spans 13 amino acids. The full variable domain, rest sourced from reference TRBV28 and TRBJ1-5, is DVKVTQSSRYLVKRTGEKVFLECVQDMDHENMFWYRQDPGLGLRLIYFSYDVKMKEKGDIPEGYSVSREKKERFSLILESASTNQTSMYLCASRTGVNQPQHFGDGTRLSIL.

This chain uses TRBV5-1 with TRBJ2-7; D not resolved. The germline V and J ends were trimmed by 0 bases and 2 bases, with 12 bases remaining between them. This CDR3 has 15 residues. Germline CDR1 and CDR2: SGHRS and YFSETQ. CDR3 sequence reads: CASSLGVGSAYEQYF. DNA of the CDR3: TGCGCCAGCAGCTTGGGGGTGGGGTCGGCCTACGAGCAGTACTTC.

This clone was detected only a few times. The DNA of the CDR3 is TGTGCCAGTAATTTGGGGGGCCCCCCGGGTTTTACGCAGTATTTT. Amino acids: CASNLGGPPGFTQYF. The chain has TRBV19 and TRBJ2-3; D is tentatively TRBD1 or TRBD2 (6 bases each). V lost 7 bases and J 8 bases, leaving 22 bases between the germline ends. CDR3 length equals 15 residues. The germline CDR1 and CDR2 sequences are LNHDA and SQIVND (reference sequence).

This chain joins TRBV6-5 and TRBJ1-4; no reliable D call. V lost 8 bases and J lost 3, with 13 bases in between. This CDR3 has 14 amino acids. Per the germline V gene, CDR1 is MNHEY and CDR2 is SVGAGI. CDR3 DNA: TGTGCCAGCCGCAGTCGCGCGGCTAATGAAAAACTGTTTTTT. It is translated as CASRSRAANEKLFF.

J is TRBJ2-7 and V is TRBV5-5; possibly TRBD2 for D (5 bases). The CDR3 spans 15 residues. Germline V lookup: CDR1 SGHKS, CDR2 YYEKEE (reference sequence). Trimming left V 2 bases short and J 2 bases short, with 14 bases between. CDR3 region: CASSFSLAETYEQYF. The CDR3 DNA sequence: TGTGCCAGCAGCTTCAGTCTAGCAGAAACCTACGAGCAGTACTTC.

This clone showed up just once. The chain carries TRBV18 and TRBJ1-5; unclear D gene. CDR3 length: 14 residues. Trimming stripped 2 bases from V and 5 bases from J, with 10 bases between. Germline CDR1 and CDR2: KGHSH and LQKENI. CDR3 protein: CASSPIFGDQPQHF. CDR3 coding DNA: TGTGCCAGCTCACCAATTTTTGGCGATCAGCCCCAGCATTTT.

V and J are TRBV3-1 (or the pseudogene TRBV3-2) and TRBJ1-1; maybe TRBD1 (5 bases). The CDR3 runs to 12 residues. Per the germline V gene, CDR1 is LGHDT and CDR2 is YNNKEL (reference sequence). V was clipped by 1 base and J by 11 bases, with 11 bases between them. The CDR3 reads CASSQGGVSAFF. The CDR3 nucleotides read TGTGCCAGCAGCCAAGGAGGGGTGTCTGCTTTCTTT.

This chain joins TRBV7-2 and TRBJ1-4; D not resolved. The CDR3 is 14 residues long. V was trimmed by 5 bases and J by 7 bases, leaving 14 bases between them. Germline loops: CDR1 SGHTA, CDR2 FQGNSA. CDR3 amino acids: CASSLADGSEKLFF. DNA for the CDR3: TGTGCCAGCAGCCTTGCCGACGGAAGTGAAAAACTGTTTTTT.

This chain connects TRBV30 to TRBJ2-3, with 8 nucleotides matching TRBD2. The junction had 7 bases not matched to a gene; V was cut back by 0 bases and J by 5 bases. This CDR3 is 15 amino acids long. Germline V gene sequence: CDR1 GTSNPN, CDR2 SVGIG (reference sequence). CDR3 coding DNA: TGTGCCTGGAGTGTTCCGGGACTAGGCGTAGATACGCAGTATTTT. This translates into CAWSVPGLGVDTQYF.

The chain links TRBV5-1 to TRBJ2-1; TRBD1 aligns across 7 bases. The CDR3 totals 15 residues. V lost 0 bases, J lost 4 bases, and 4 bases stayed unmatched. The germline V gene has CDR1 SGHRS and CDR2 YFSETQ. The DNA for the CDR3 is TGCGCCAGCAGCTTGGAAACAGGGGAGTACAATGAGCAGTTCTTC. Translation gives CASSLETGEYNEQFF.

The chain couples TRBV24-1 to TRBJ1-2, with TRBD1 as a possible D gene (5 bases). Germline V lookup: CDR1 KGHDR, CDR2 SFDVKD. V was cut by 3 bases and J by 4 bases, with 20 bases left in between. This CDR3 has 17 amino acids. The CDR3 protein is CATSDPTLEGSGYGYTF. The CDR3 nucleotides read TGTGCCACCAGTGATCCAACCTTAGAGGGGTCTGGCTATGGCTACACCTTC.

This clone occurred once. The CDR3 sequence: CASSLIAGETQYF. CDR3 sequence (DNA): TGTGCCAGCAGCCTAATAGCGGGAGAGACCCAGTACTTC. The V call is TRBV7-9, the J call TRBJ2-5; 7 positions match TRBD2. The germline V gene has CDR1 SEHNR and CDR2 FQNEAQ (reference sequence). Trimming took 5 bases from V and 4 from J; bases not matched to a gene: 4. The CDR3 extends over 13 amino acids.

V and J are TRBV18 and TRBJ2-7; 11 bases match TRBD2. V lost 0 bases, J lost 0 bases, and 1 base stayed unmatched. Germline V CDR1 and CDR2: KGHSH, LQKENI. The CDR3 consists of 16 residues. CDR3 region: CASSPPLAGDSYEQYF. The CDR3 nucleotides are TGTGCCAGCTCACCACCACTAGCGGGGGACTCCTACGAGCAGTACTTC.

Judged by abundance, this clone is medium-sized. This sequence joins TRBV6-4 and TRBJ2-2; tentatively, D is TRBD1 (6 bases). Trimming removed 4 bases at V and 5 bases at J, with 8 bases between. The CDR3 runs 13 residues. Germline V gene lookup returns CDR1 MRHNA and CDR2 SNTAGT. CDR3 protein: CASSVQGTGELFF. In nucleotides, the CDR3 is TGTGCCAGCAGTGTACAGGGAACCGGGGAGCTGTTTTTT.

The chain couples TRBV9 to TRBJ2-1; 8 nucleotides match TRBD2. The CDR3 consists of 16 residues. With V trimmed by 0 bases and J by 7 bases, 9 bases remained unmatched. The germline V gene encodes CDR1 SGDLS and CDR2 YYNGEE. The CDR3 DNA follows: TGTGCCAGCAGCGTAGCGACGGGGGGGCCACGGAATGAGCAGTTCTTC. It yields the protein CASSVATGGPRNEQFF.

In its sample, this clone was seen a few times. The rearrangement joins TRBV11-2 to TRBJ2-3; D is tentatively TRBD1 or TRBD2 (7 bases each). This CDR3 is 15 amino acids long. V was shortened by 5 bases and J by 0 bases, with 12 bases between the two germline ends. CDR1 and CDR2 (germline): SGHAT, FQNNGV. This CDR3 is CASSRQGLSTDTQYF. In nucleotides, the CDR3 is TGTGCCAGCAGCCGACAGGGACTAAGCACAGATACGCAGTATTTT.